These T cell receptor beta chains were read from a single sample in a study of CD8+ T cells in alopecia areata. Profiled with immunoSEQ multiplex PCR; TCRdb holds only in-frame clones, not every one. The table has roughly 250,000 clones, 65% to 70% seen once. The source was CD4+ T cells sorted from blood, collected at week 0. The origin of the receptors is a human donor with alopecia areata. CDR3s include the opening cysteine and the closing phenylalanine or tryptophan. A D gene is named only where the DNA matches it firmly. Size is omitted from some rows. Given values are once, few, many or a class for expanded clones.

V	size	J	D	DNA	CDR3
TRBV9	-	TRBJ2-2	-	TGTGCCAGCAGCGTAGTACAGGGAAGCACCGGGGAGCTGTTTTTT	CASSVVQGSTGELFF
TRBV2	-	TRBJ2-3	-	TGTGCCAGCACCCAGGGAGCCGATACGCAGTATTTT	CASTQGADTQYF
TRBV15	-	TRBJ1-2	TRBD1	TGTGCCACCAGTACAGGGGACCGTAACTATGGCTACACCTTC	CATSTGDRNYGYTF
TRBV29-1	-	TRBJ2-3	-	TGCAGCGTTGGTTGGGGTACAGATACGCAGTATTTT	CSVGWGTDTQYF
TRBV15	-	TRBJ1-2	-	TGTGCCACCAGCTTGGACAGCCAGTATGGCTACACCTTC	CATSLDSQYGYTF
TRBV29-1	few	TRBJ1-5	-	TGCAGCGTTATACTCGACAGTTGGAGCAATCAGCCCCAGCATTTT	CSVILDSWSNQPQHF
TRBV9	-	TRBJ2-1	-	TGTGCCAGCAGCGAATCGGCGATCCCTGGGAATGAGCAGTTCTTC	CASSESAIPGNEQFF
TRBV29-1	-	TRBJ2-7	TRBD2	TGCAGCGTTGAAGATCCACTAGCGGGGGGCTACGAGCAGTACTTC	CSVEDPLAGGYEQYF
TRBV30	-	TRBJ2-7	-	TGTGCCTGGAGTGGTTTACAGGGCTACGAGCAGTACTTC	CAWSGLQGYEQYF
TRBV7-2	-	TRBJ2-3	TRBD2	TGTGCCAGCAACCAAAACCGGGGGGTTAGCACAGATACGCAGTATTTT	CASNQNRGVSTDTQYF
TRBV27	-	TRBJ1-2	-	TGTGCCAGCAGTTTAAGGGACACGGCAACGTGGGACTACACCTTC	CASSLRDTATWDYTF
TRBV4-1	-	TRBJ2-3	TRBD2	TGCGCCAGCAGCCCTCACGGACTAGCGGGCACAGATACGCAGTATTTT	CASSPHGLAGTDTQYF
TRBV5-1	few	TRBJ2-2	-	TGCGCCAGCAGCCCGAACACCGGGGAGCTGTTTTTT	CASSPNTGELFF
TRBV9	-	TRBJ2-2	TRBD2	TGTGCCAGCAGCGTCGGGACTAGCAGGTCGGGGGAGCTGTTTTTT	CASSVGTSRSGELFF
TRBV29-1	few	TRBJ1-2	TRBD1	TGCAGCGTTGAAGACCGTCAACAGGGGCTTCCGTCATATGGCTACACCTTC	CSVEDRQQGLPSYGYTF
TRBV6-1	few	TRBJ2-4	-	TGTGCCAGCAGTGAAGTTGGGGCCTTGGCGAACATTCAGTACTTC	CASSEVGALANIQYF
TRBV25-1	-	TRBJ1-2	TRBD1	TGTGCCAGCAGTGAGACAGGGAACTATGGCTACACCTTC	CASSETGNYGYTF
TRBV30	-	TRBJ1-1	-	TGTGCCTGGAGCCGGATGAACACTGAAGCTTTCTTT	CAWSRMNTEAFF
TRBV25-1	once	TRBJ1-6	-	TGTGCCAGCAGTGTTGATGGGAATTCACCCCTCCACTTT	CASSVDGNSPLHF
TRBV5-6	-	TRBJ2-3	-	TGTGCCAGCAGCCAGGACACAGGGATGGGACTGGCAGATACGCAGTATTTT	CASSQDTGMGLADTQYF
TRBV7-9	-	TRBJ2-7	TRBD1	TGTGCCAGCAGTTCATACAGGGGGCGCGGGGAGCAGTACTTC	CASSSYRGRGEQYF
TRBV27	-	TRBJ1-1	TRBD1	TGTGCCAGCAGGCAGGGACAGGGGTACACTGAAGCTTTCTTT	CASRQGQGYTEAFF
TRBV4-1	-	TRBJ1-5	-	TGCGCCAGCAGCCAAGATTTGCAGGGCTGGCTTAGCAATCAGCCCCAGCATTTT	CASSQDLQGWLSNQPQHF
TRBV2	-	TRBJ1-1	-	TGTGCCAGCAGTGATGTTCGGGGGTGGGCTTTCTTT	CASSDVRGWAFF
TRBV5-4	-	TRBJ2-4	-	TGTGCCAGCAGGGGAGACACACCGGCCAAAAACATTCAGTACTTC	CASRGDTPAKNIQYF
TRBV30	-	TRBJ1-5	-	TGTGCCTGGAGTCAAAAGGATCTGAAATTACAGGGCCAGCCCCAGCATTTT	CAWSQKDLKLQGQPQHF
TRBV29-1	-	TRBJ2-1	TRBD1	TGCAGCGTCACGGGACCGGGACAGAGCTCCTACAATGAGCAGTTCTTC	CSVTGPGQSSYNEQFF
TRBV11-2	few	TRBJ2-7	-	TGTGCCAGCAGCTGGAGACACCTAACCTACGAGCAGTACTTC	CASSWRHLTYEQYF
TRBV5-1	-	TRBJ2-1	TRBD2	TGCGCCAGCAACCGAGGAGCGGGGGACTCTTACAATGAGCAGTTCTTC	CASNRGAGDSYNEQFF
TRBV6-6	-	TRBJ2-5	-	TGTGCCAGCAGTGGGGGACAAGAGACCCAGTACTTC	CASSGGQETQYF
TRBV2	-	TRBJ1-6	-	TGTGCCAGCAGTGAATGGCGATCCAACTGCCTCTTT	CASSEWRSNCLF
TRBV5-1	-	TRBJ1-1	-	TGCGCCAGCAGCTTGGCGTCAGCTAACACTGAAGCTTTCTTT	CASSLASANTEAFF
TRBV7-6	-	TRBJ1-2	TRBD1	TGTGCCAGCAGCTTAGCGGGACAGGGTAATGGCTACACCTTC	CASSLAGQGNGYTF
TRBV5-1	-	TRBJ2-3	-	TGCGCCAGCAGCTTGGTAGGACAGCCCGATACGCAGTATTTT	CASSLVGQPDTQYF
TRBV7-8	-	TRBJ2-1	TRBD2	TGTGCCAGCAGCTGGAACACGTGGAGCGGGGACGATGAGCAGTTCTTC	CASSWNTWSGDDEQFF
TRBV29-1	-	TRBJ2-5	-	TGCAGCGTTGGAGAGGCAGGAGGGTTGGGGGAGACCCAGTACTTC	CSVGEAGGLGETQYF
TRBV11-3	-	TRBJ2-7	-	TGTGCCAGCAGCCCCCCCTGGGGCGAGCAGTACTTC	CASSPPWGEQYF
TRBV13	-	TRBJ2-4	TRBD2	TGTGCCAGCAGCATGCGGGGGTCCATTCAGTACTTC	CASSMRGSIQYF
TRBV2	-	TRBJ1-5	TRBD1	TGTGCCAGCAGGGGACAGGGAAGCAATCAGCCCCAGCATTTT	CASRGQGSNQPQHF
TRBV5-1	-	TRBJ2-5	-	TGCGCCAGCAGCCGGCGGCCGGGCGAAGAGACCCAGTACTTC	CASSRRPGEETQYF
TRBV30	-	TRBJ2-3	-	TGTGCCTGGAGTCCTCCGGTCAGCACAGATACGCAGTATTTT	CAWSPPVSTDTQYF
TRBV7-9	few	TRBJ1-2	-	TGTGCCAGCAGCCCCCGGACGGTGGAATATGGCTACACCTTC	CASSPRTVEYGYTF
TRBV7-9	-	TRBJ2-1	-	TGTGCCAGCATCGGGGGAACCTACAATGAGCAGTTCTTC	CASIGGTYNEQFF
TRBV27	few	TRBJ2-7	-	TGTGCCAGCAGTCCGACTGAGGCAGGGAATTACTACGAGCAGTACTTC	CASSPTEAGNYYEQYF
TRBV2	-	TRBJ1-5	-	TGTGCCAGCACTTTTGCACGGCTCAATCAGCCCCAGCATTTT	CASTFARLNQPQHF
TRBV20-1	-	TRBJ1-1	-	TGCAGCGCCGAGGATAGGGCTGAAGCTTTCTTT	CSAEDRAEAFF
TRBV30	-	TRBJ1-6	TRBD1	TGTGCCTGGAGTATCGACAGGGATTCACCCCTCCACTTT	CAWSIDRDSPLHF
TRBV2	few	TRBJ1-6	-	TGTGCCAGCAGGGCGAATTCACCCCTCCACTTT	CASRANSPLHF
TRBV2	-	TRBJ1-6	-	TGTGCCAGCAGTGAACAGAGTACAGGGAATTCACCCCTCCACTTT	CASSEQSTGNSPLHF
TRBV27	-	TRBJ1-6	-	TGTGCCAGCAGTTCCCGTGGCGGGGCCCGTAGCTATAATTCACCCCTCCACTTT	CASSSRGGARSYNSPLHF
TRBV20-1	-	TRBJ2-7	TRBD1	TGCAGTGCCGGGACAGGGGACGAGCAGTACTTC	CSAGTGDEQYF
TRBV11-3	-	TRBJ2-3	-	TGTGCCAGCAGCATCAATACAGATACGCAGTATTTT	CASSINTDTQYF
TRBV15	-	TRBJ1-1	-	TGTGCCACCAGCCCAAGGTGGGGCACTGAAGCTTTCTTT	CATSPRWGTEAFF
TRBV6-6	-	TRBJ1-6	-	TGTGCCAGCAGTTACGAACGGGCCGGGGCCCTCCACTTT	CASSYERAGALHF
TRBV7-6	once	TRBJ1-2	TRBD1	TGTGCCAGCAGCTCAAGACAGGGGGCAGGCTACACCTTC	CASSSRQGAGYTF
TRBV29-1	-	TRBJ2-2	-	TGCAGCGTTGAGCGCGGACTCGCCGGGGAGCTGTTTTTT	CSVERGLAGELFF
TRBV6-5	-	TRBJ1-1	TRBD1	TGTGCCAGCAGTTGGGGGACAGAACAGAACACTGAAGCTTTCTTT	CASSWGTEQNTEAFF
TRBV7-6	-	TRBJ2-3	TRBD1	TGTGCCAGCAGCTTTGGACAGGGGTCCTCGGATACGCAGTATTTT	CASSFGQGSSDTQYF
TRBV29-1	-	TRBJ1-1	-	TGCAGCGCCGACAACACTGAAGCTTTCTTT	CSADNTEAFF
TRBV29-1	-	TRBJ2-7	TRBD1	TGCAGCGTTGTTAGGACAGGGGCCTACGAGCAGTACTTC	CSVVRTGAYEQYF